One sample yielded the 28 T cell receptor beta chains listed below, sequenced in a study of blood T cell repertoires in COVID-19. The table came from immunoSEQ multiplex PCR; TCRdb's copy has only in-frame clones and leaves some out. In the table there are 90,000 to 130,000 clones, more than 75% of which are singletons. The sequenced sample consisted of peripheral blood. These receptors all come from a man in his forties or fifties with acute or convalescent COVID-19.

The chain employs TRBV11-2 and TRBJ2-5, with a possible D match to TRBD1 (6 bases). CDR3 length: 16 residues. From germline, CDR1 is SGHAT and CDR2 FQNNGV. Trimming took off 0 bases at V and 7 bases at J, with 18 bases between the two ends. The CDR3 nucleotides are TGTGCCAGCAGCTTAGAGGCCAGGGGATTCTCGGGGACCCAGTACTTC. Translation gives CASSLEARGFSGTQYF.

The V and J genes are TRBV30 and TRBJ1-2; perhaps TRBD1 as D (5 bases). The CDR3 is 13 residues long. Germline V CDR1 and CDR2: GTSNPN, SVGIG (reference sequence). The V end was cut by 0 bases, the J end by 6 bases, with 11 bases between. CDR3 sequence: CAWSVGGDNGYTF. CDR3 in DNA: TGTGCCTGGAGTGTAGGAGGGGATAATGGCTACACCTTC.

The chain employs TRBV6-1 and TRBJ1-2; maybe TRBD1 (5 bases). Germline V gene sequence: CDR1 MNHNS, CDR2 SASEGT. V lost 0 bases and J lost 7, with 12 bases in between. This CDR3 is built from 14 residues. Here the CDR3 reads CASSEAGGIGGYTF. DNA for the CDR3: TGTGCCAGCAGTGAAGCGGGGGGAATCGGTGGCTACACCTTC.

The chain uses TRBV19 and TRBJ1-4; D is unclear. V lost 1 base and J lost 7, with 10 bases in between. Per the germline V gene, CDR1 is LNHDA and CDR2 is SQIVND (reference sequence). This CDR3 region has 14 residues. CDR3 nucleotide sequence: TGTGCCAGTAGTATAGGGCAGATTGGTGAAAAACTGTTTTTT. It specifies CASSIGQIGEKLFF.

This clone was counted many times. The chain combines TRBV9 with TRBJ2-3; D is perhaps TRBD2 (6 bases). CDR3 length: 16 residues. Trimming removed 0 bases from V and 2 bases from J, with 13 bases in between. Germline CDR1 and CDR2: SGDLS and YYNGEE. CDR3 region: CASSVVGGVLTDTQYF. DNA of the CDR3: TGTGCCAGCAGCGTAGTCGGGGGAGTCCTCACAGATACGCAGTATTTT.

The chain recombines TRBV29-1 with TRBJ1-1; TRBD1 matches at 8 bases. The germline V gene has CDR1 SQVTM and CDR2 ANQGSEA. The CDR3 is 14 residues long. V lost 8 bases to trimming and J lost 3 bases; unmatched junction nucleotides: 11. The CDR3 is CSTRQGFSDTEAFF. In nucleotides, the CDR3 is TGCAGCACCAGACAGGGGTTTAGTGACACTGAAGCTTTCTTT.

The rearrangement joins TRBV19 to TRBJ2-5; the match to TRBD2 covers 9 bases. V was pared by 3 bases and J by 2 bases, with 4 bases of the junction left unmatched. Germline CDR1 LNHDA, CDR2 SQIVND (reference sequence). The CDR3 runs 15 residues. In nucleotides, the CDR3 is TGTGCCAGTAGTATTAGCGGGAGATTACAAGAGACCCAGTACTTC. Its translation is CASSISGRLQETQYF.

The rearrangement links TRBV7-2 to TRBJ1-5; D call uncertain. Trimming cost V 1 base and J 2 bases, with 12 bases left between them. The CDR3 has 16 amino acids. CDR1 and CDR2 from the germline V gene are SGHTA and FQGNSA. In nucleotides, the CDR3 is TGTGCCAGCAGCTTAGTACCGGGAGTGGGCAATCAGCCCCAGCATTTT. Protein product: CASSLVPGVGNQPQHF.

The chain uses TRBV7-9 and TRBJ1-6; a possible D gene is TRBD1 (5 bases). Germline V CDR1 and CDR2: SEHNR, FQNEAQ (reference sequence). V was cut by 6 bases and J by 5 bases, with 5 bases left in between. CDR3 length: 12 residues. The CDR3 nucleotides are TGTGCCAGCAGGACAGATAATTCACCCCTCCACTTT. Amino acids: CASRTDNSPLHF.

The genes are TRBV10-2 and TRBJ2-7, with 7 bases matching TRBD2. The CDR3 length is 15 residues. V lost 3 bases, J lost 0 bases, and 5 bases stayed unmatched. Germline V gives CDR1 WSHSY, CDR2 SAAADI. The CDR3 sequence: CASSDSRDYSYEQYF. The DNA of the CDR3 is TGCGCCAGCAGTGATTCCCGGGACTACTCCTACGAGCAGTACTTC.

The chain links TRBV5-8 to TRBJ1-2; no clear D. V gave up 2 bases and J gave up 8 bases, with 10 bases separating them. Germline V gene sequence: CDR1 SGHTS, CDR2 YDEGEE. This CDR3 spans 12 amino acids. As DNA, the CDR3 is TGTGCCAGCAGCTTTGCAGTATGGGGCTACACCTTC. Its translation: CASSFAVWGYTF.

About this clone itself: The junction does not match germline at one end; this may be a read error. The genes are TRBV14 and TRBJ2-1; 11 bases fit TRBD2. CDR1 is SGHDN, CDR2 FVKESK, per germline. This CDR3 has 16 amino acids. The CDR3, as DNA: TGTGCCCGCAGCCGTCTTAGCGGGGGGGGGTACAATGAGCAGTTCTTC. It is translated as CARSRLSGGGYNEQFF.

This clone was recorded only once. This sequence joins TRBV9 and TRBJ2-1; TRBD2 aligns across 8 bases. Unmatched junction bases numbered 3, after V lost 2 bases and J lost 5 bases. Germline values: CDR1 SGDLS, CDR2 YYNGEE. The CDR3 length is 14 residues. The CDR3 region has the DNA TGTGCCAGCAGCGTCACTAGCGGTAACAATGAGCAGTTCTTC. Residues: CASSVTSGNNEQFF.

In this sample, this clone turned up many times. This chain joins TRBV5-1 and TRBJ1-1, with TRBD1 matching over 7 bases. The V gene's germline CDR1 is SGHRS and CDR2 YFSETQ. Trimming at V came to 6 bases and at J to 1 base, leaving 6 bases not matched to a gene. This CDR3 spans 14 amino acids. The CDR3 reads CASTYGTENTEAFF. The DNA of the CDR3 is TGCGCCAGCACCTACGGGACAGAGAACACTGAAGCTTTCTTT.

The chain combines TRBV4-1 with TRBJ2-2; D remains ambiguous. Trimming stripped 1 base from V and 7 bases from J, with 10 bases between. Germline assignment: CDR1 MGHRA and CDR2 YSYEKL. This CDR3 has 14 residues. The CDR3: CASSQAGSVGELFF. As DNA, the CDR3 is TGCGCCAGCAGCCAAGCCGGGTCTGTCGGGGAGCTGTTTTTT.

This clone was observed a handful of times. This chain joins TRBV11-3 and TRBJ1-6; D ambiguous. Per germline, CDR1 SGHNT and CDR2 YENEEA. This CDR3 has 14 residues. Trimming stripped 2 bases from V and 7 bases from J, with 9 bases between. Here the CDR3 DNA reads TGTGCCAGCAGCTTATCGGGAGACAATTCACCCCTCCACTTT. The encoded protein is CASSLSGDNSPLHF.

V usage is TRBV2 and J usage is TRBJ2-7; no definite D call. V lost 6 bases, J lost 2 bases, and 17 bases lay in between. In germline, CDR1 is SNHLY, CDR2 FYNNEI. The CDR3 runs 15 residues. CDR3 sequence reads: CASSPRGTHAYEQYF. The CDR3 region has the DNA TGTGCCAGCAGCCCGCGAGGTACGCATGCCTACGAGCAGTACTTC.

This chain joins TRBV27 and TRBJ1-1, with 8 bases fitting TRBD1. The CDR3 has 14 amino acids. Germline loops: CDR1 MNHEY, CDR2 SMNVEV (reference sequence). V trimming: 6 bases; J trimming: 0 bases; junction bases outside the gene matches: 3. CDR3 in amino acids: CASRQGALNTEAFF. The CDR3 DNA sequence: TGTGCCAGCAGGCAGGGGGCATTGAACACTGAAGCTTTCTTT.

The gene calls are TRBV5-5 and TRBJ1-5; 8 bases align to TRBD1. The CDR3 is 14 amino acids. CDR1 is SGHKS and CDR2 is YYEKEE in the germline V gene (reference sequence). After removal of 4 bases from V and 6 bases from J, the junction contained 6 bases not matched to a gene. CDR3 in DNA: TGTGCCAGCAGCCCCGACAGGGGTGGTCAGCCCCAGCATTTT. Its protein product is CASSPDRGGQPQHF.

The V and J genes are TRBV30 and TRBJ1-6; the D gene is possibly TRBD1 (6 bases). Per germline, CDR1 GTSNPN and CDR2 SVGIG (reference sequence). This CDR3 is built from 14 residues. The V and J ends lost 3 bases and 6 bases respectively, with 12 bases between them. The CDR3 loop is CAWSQGQLNSPLHF. The CDR3 nucleotides are TGTGCCTGGAGCCAGGGGCAGCTTAATTCACCCCTCCACTTT.

J is TRBJ2-7 and V is TRBV10-3; D is perhaps TRBD1 (6 bases). Germline lookup yields CDR1 ENHRY and CDR2 SYGVKD. The V end lost 11 bases, the J end lost 3 bases, and 17 bases lay between the germline ends. The CDR3 runs 13 residues. The CDR3 region is CASTGTYDYEQYF. CDR3 in DNA: TGTGCCTCGACCGGGACATACGACTACGAGCAGTACTTC.

The chain uses TRBV9 and TRBJ1-5; a possible D gene is TRBD1 (5 bases). CDR1 is SGDLS, CDR2 YYNGEE, per germline. The V and J ends lost 3 bases and 0 bases respectively, with 7 bases between them. This CDR3 spans 14 amino acids. In DNA form, the CDR3 reads TGTGCCAGCAGCGCAACAGGTAGCAATCAGCCCCAGCATTTT. Translation: CASSATGSNQPQHF.

This sequence joins TRBV29-1 and TRBJ1-2; D gene unclear. The V gene's germline CDR1 is SQVTM and CDR2 ANQGSEA. The V end lost 0 bases, the J end lost 6 bases, and 11 bases lay between the germline ends. This CDR3 has 13 amino acids. The CDR3 DNA reads as TGCAGCGTTGAAGATTACAGCTCCGATGGCTACACCTTC. Translation gives CSVEDYSSDGYTF.

The rearrangement uses TRBV7-8 and TRBJ1-3; possibly TRBD1 for D (6 bases). The germline gives CDR1 SGHVS, CDR2 FQNEAQ. Between the trimmed V and J ends, which lost 1 base and 0 bases, there was a span of 7 bases. The CDR3 covers 15 residues. The CDR3 protein is CASSLEDSSGNTIYF. The CDR3 DNA reads as TGTGCCAGCAGCTTAGAGGACAGCTCTGGAAACACCATATATTTT.

The chain couples TRBV30 to TRBJ1-1; D not resolved. The germline V gene encodes CDR1 GTSNPN and CDR2 SVGIG (reference sequence). The CDR3 runs 15 residues. Trimming shortened V by 7 bases and J by 0 bases, and 18 bases separated the two germline ends. In DNA form, the CDR3 reads TGTGCCTCCCCTAAGACTGAGCCCATGAACACTGAAGCTTTCTTT. This encodes CASPKTEPMNTEAFF.

This chain connects TRBV5-4 to TRBJ2-1, with 8 nucleotides matching TRBD2. CDR3 length equals 13 residues. The trim removed 10 bases at V and 9 bases at J, leaving 12 bases unmatched. The germline gives CDR1 SGHNT, CDR2 YYREEE (reference sequence). The CDR3 bases are TGTGCCGAAGGGAATAGCGGGGCCAGTGAGCAGTTCTTC. This encodes CAEGNSGASEQFF.

The genes are TRBV19 and TRBJ1-6; tentatively, D is TRBD1 (6 bases). Germline V lookup: CDR1 LNHDA, CDR2 SQIVND (reference sequence). The CDR3 loop spans 14 amino acids. V lost 1 base, J lost 10 bases, and 11 bases lay in between. The CDR3 DNA reads as TGTGCCAGTAGTATAGTGGCAGGGGAATCACCCCTCCACTTT. Its protein product is CASSIVAGESPLHF.

The J gene is TRBJ1-1, the V gene TRBV7-3; D is perhaps TRBD1 (6 bases). V was shortened by 5 bases and J by 10 bases, with 20 bases between the two germline ends. This CDR3 comprises 14 residues. CDR1 SGHTA and CDR2 FQGTGA come from the germline V gene. The CDR3 coding sequence is TGTGCCAGCAGCCCAGAACAAGGTATCAGGGGAGCTTTCTTT. It specifies CASSPEQGIRGAFF. The complete variable domain, with remaining parts taken from reference TRBV7-3 and TRBJ1-1, reads GAGVSQTPSNKVTEKGKYVELRCDPISGHTALYWYRQSLGQGPEFLIYFQGTGAADDSGLPNDRFFAVRPEGSVSTLKIQRTERGDSAVYLCASSPEQGIRGAFFGQGTRLTVV.